A single sample is the source of the 31 T cell receptor beta chains below, sequenced in a study of a mutant IDH1 vaccine in newly diagnosed glioma. Specified time point: week 23, last vaccination. Doses comprised 300 ug of mutant IDH1 20-mer peptide each, plus topical imiquimod. These TCRs' antigens remain unknown. Profiling relied on immunoSEQ multiplex PCR, and the TCRdb table lists in-frame clones only, not all of them. The sample carries tens of thousands of clones, over 70% recorded once. Sequencing was performed on PBMCs, taken from a glioma patient whose treatment included an IDH1 peptide vaccine. The receptors shown here come from a man aged 40-50 years with glioma.

J is TRBJ1-6 and V is TRBV2; 7 nucleotides line up with TRBD1. CDR1 and CDR2 from the germline V gene are SNHLY and FYNNEI. After removal of 2 bases from V and 4 bases from J, the junction contained 2 bases not matched to a gene. CDR3 size: 15 residues. Here the CDR3 DNA reads TGTGCCAGCAGTGAACCACAGGGGTATAATTCACCCCTCCACTTT. It codes for CASSEPQGYNSPLHF.

There are a few counts of this clone. CDR3 sequence reads: CASSLPGQTEAFF. The CDR3 DNA sequence: TGTGCCAGCAGCTTACCCGGACAGACTGAAGCTTTCTTT. This sequence joins TRBV11-2 and TRBJ1-1, with D possibly being TRBD1 (6 bases). V was trimmed by 2 bases and J by 5 bases, leaving 9 bases between them. Germline CDR1 reads SGHAT; CDR2 reads FQNNGV. The length of the CDR3 is 13 residues.

This chain connects TRBV5-1 to TRBJ1-6; 7 nucleotides agree with TRBD1. The CDR3 sequence is 16 residues long. Per the germline V gene, CDR1 is SGHRS and CDR2 is YFSETQ. V shed 3 bases and J 9 bases; nucleotides not matched to a gene: 12. The DNA for the CDR3 is TGCGCCAGCAGCTCCGGGGGGGACAGTCTTGGTTCACCCCTCCACTTT. Translated, it gives CASSSGGDSLGSPLHF.

The CDR3 region is CASSGDGARTEAFF. The CDR3 DNA reads as TGTGCCAGCAGTGGAGACGGCGCGAGGACTGAAGCTTTCTTT. V gene TRBV2 combines with J gene TRBJ1-1, with unresolved D. This CDR3 is built from 14 residues. V was clipped by 4 bases and J by 5 bases, with 14 bases between them. CDR1 and CDR2 (germline): SNHLY, FYNNEI.

V usage is TRBV11-1 and J usage is TRBJ2-5; 12 bases align to TRBD2. Per germline, CDR1 SGHAT and CDR2 FQDESV (reference sequence). The CDR3 covers 14 residues. The V and J ends lost 5 bases and 5 bases, in that order; junction bases with no gene match: 3. The CDR3 protein is CASSPLAGGETQYF. CDR3 coding DNA: TGTGCCAGCAGCCCCCTAGCGGGAGGGGAGACCCAGTACTTC.

This clone was detected only a few times. The chain combines TRBV19 with TRBJ1-1; 9 nucleotides line up with TRBD1. Unmatched junction bases numbered 14, after V lost 6 bases and J lost 6 bases. Germline CDR1 reads LNHDA; CDR2 reads SQIVND (reference sequence). The CDR3 has 16 amino acids. The CDR3 nucleotides are TGTGCCAGTAGGAACCCGGGACAGGGTACGGGCGCTGAAGCTTTCTTT. This codes for CASRNPGQGTGAEAFF.

The chain links TRBV30 to TRBJ1-3; 7 nucleotides align to TRBD1. V was clipped by 3 bases and J by 3 bases; unmatched bases: 5. CDR3 length: 14 amino acids. The germline CDR1 and CDR2 sequences are GTSNPN and SVGIG (reference sequence). The CDR3 coding sequence is TGTGCCTGGAGAAGGCAGGGGGGTGGAAACACCATATATTTT. Encoded protein: CAWRRQGGGNTIYF.

V usage is TRBV6-5 and J usage is TRBJ2-2; D is tentatively TRBD1 or TRBD2 (5 bases each). Germline loops: CDR1 MNHEY, CDR2 SVGAGI. The CDR3 is 15 amino acids. V gave up 3 bases and J gave up 3 bases, with 11 bases separating them. CDR3 sequence (DNA): TGTGCCAGCAGTTATGGTTTGGGACACACCGGGGAGCTGTTTTTT. Translated, it gives CASSYGLGHTGELFF.

In this sample, this clone turned up once. This chain's CDR3 is CASSESVRESYGYTF. The CDR3 nucleotides are TGTGCCAGCAGTGAATCGGTCAGGGAAAGCTATGGCTACACCTTC. The chain has TRBV25-1 and TRBJ1-2; a weak D match, TRBD1 (5 bases). Trimming stripped 1 base from V and 4 bases from J, with 13 bases between. This CDR3 spans 15 amino acids. The V gene's germline CDR1 is MGHDK and CDR2 SYGVNS.

The chain joins TRBV7-8 to TRBJ2-7, with D perhaps TRBD2 (6 bases). Germline V gene lookup returns CDR1 SGHVS and CDR2 FQNEAQ. The length of the CDR3 is 15 residues. V shed 2 bases and J shed 4 bases, with 15 bases lying between them. The CDR3: CASSLIPGGSYEQYF. The CDR3 nucleotides read TGTGCCAGCAGCTTAATCCCCGGGGGATCATACGAGCAGTACTTC.

The chain joins TRBV6-1 to TRBJ1-5, with 9 bases lining up with TRBD1. Germline CDR1 MNHNS, CDR2 SASEGT. V was clipped by 8 bases and J by 7 bases; unmatched bases: 12. The CDR3 covers 15 residues. This chain's CDR3 is CASHSRGQGAQPQHF. The DNA of the CDR3 is TGTGCCAGCCACAGCCGGGGACAGGGCGCGCAGCCCCAGCATTTT.

The chain combines TRBV6-6 with TRBJ1-1, with 8 bases fitting TRBD1. Germline CDR1 reads MNHNY; CDR2 reads SVGAGI (reference sequence). Unmatched junction bases numbered 8, after V lost 2 bases and J lost 6 bases. This CDR3 is built from 15 residues. CDR3 amino acids: CASSYSYRGAAEAFF. The CDR3 DNA is TGTGCCAGCAGTTACAGCTACAGGGGGGCGGCTGAAGCTTTCTTT.

This clone was found a few times. This rearrangement joins TRBV7-9 to TRBJ1-2; no firm D call. The CDR3 is 14 amino acids. Looked up from germline, CDR1 is SEHNR and CDR2 is FQNEAQ (reference sequence). The V end was cut by 4 bases, the J end by 4 bases, with 13 bases between. CDR3 loop: CASSSIRVPYGYTF. CDR3 in DNA: TGTGCCAGCAGCTCAATCCGGGTGCCCTATGGCTACACCTTC.

The chain has TRBV6-1 and TRBJ2-7; D gene unclear. The V end lost 3 bases, the J end lost 2 bases, and 20 bases lay between the germline ends. The CDR3 runs to 17 residues. Germline V gives CDR1 MNHNS, CDR2 SASEGT. The CDR3: CASSDQSMGSIAYEQYF. CDR3 DNA: TGTGCCAGCAGTGATCAGTCTATGGGTAGTATAGCCTACGAGCAGTACTTC.

This clone was seen more than once but under ten times. The rearrangement uses TRBV5-1 and TRBJ1-3; possibly TRBD1 for D (5 bases). Looked up from germline, CDR1 is SGHRS and CDR2 is YFSETQ. Trimming stripped 0 bases from V and 3 bases from J, with 13 bases between. This CDR3 has 16 residues. CDR3 coding DNA: TGCGCCAGCAGCTTGGCTCCGGGGGGGAATGGAAACACCATATATTTT. It encodes CASSLAPGGNGNTIYF.

This clone was observed a handful of times. The rearrangement uses TRBV6-1 and TRBJ1-5; D not resolved. CDR3 length equals 12 residues. The germline gives CDR1 MNHNS, CDR2 SASEGT. Trimming pared 9 bases from V and 5 bases from J, leaving 11 bases between. The CDR3 spells CASGWLDQPQHF. Here the CDR3 DNA reads TGTGCCAGTGGGTGGTTGGATCAGCCCCAGCATTTT.

The chain has TRBV18 and TRBJ1-1; D may be TRBD1 (5 bases). Trimming removed 6 bases from V and 4 bases from J, with 15 bases in between. The CDR3 spans 14 residues. Germline V gene data show CDR1 as KGHSH and CDR2 as LQKENI. The CDR3 nucleotides read TGTGCCAGCTCCGCGGGACGGCGCCCCACTGAAGCTTTCTTT. Translated, it gives CASSAGRRPTEAFF.

The V call is TRBV7-9, the J call TRBJ2-3; the D gene could be TRBD1 or TRBD2 (6 bases each). CDR1 is SEHNR and CDR2 is FQNEAQ in the germline V gene (reference sequence). This CDR3 is built from 13 residues. The CDR3 nucleotides read TGTGCAAAGGGGGAGGTCGGTGGAGATACGCAGTATTTT. Protein: CAKGEVGGDTQYF. The entire variable domain, with the rest obtained from reference TRBV7-9 and TRBJ2-3, is as follows: DTGVSQNPRHKITKRGQNVTFRCDPISEHNRLYWYRQTLGQGPEFLTYFQNEAQLEKSRLLSDRFSAERPKGSFSTLEIQRTEQGDSAMYLCAKGEVGGDTQYFGPGTRLTVL.

V gene TRBV7-2 combines with J gene TRBJ2-7; D may correspond to TRBD1 or TRBD2 (5 bases each). Germline CDR1 and CDR2: SGHTA and FQGNSA. Trimming pared 8 bases from V and 0 bases from J, leaving 11 bases between. There are 13 residues in the CDR3. Written as DNA, the CDR3 is TGTGCCAGCTGCTGGGGGAGCTCCTACGAGCAGTACTTC. It translates to CASCWGSSYEQYF. Supplemented by reference TRBV7-2 and TRBJ2-7, the full variable domain reads GAGVSQSPSNKVTEKGKDVELRCDPISGHTALYWYRQSLGQGLEFLIYFQGNSAPDKSGLPSDRFSAERTGGSVSTLTIQRTQQEDSAVYLCASCWGSSYEQYFGPGTRLTVT.

A single count supports this clone. The chain couples TRBV4-1 to TRBJ2-7; 11 nucleotides line up with TRBD2. Looked up from germline, CDR1 is MGHRA and CDR2 is YSYEKL. The CDR3 is 16 residues long. The trim removed 4 bases at V and 0 bases at J, leaving 5 bases unmatched. CDR3 coding DNA: TGCGCCAGCAGCCGGGGGACTAGCGGAACCTCCTACGAGCAGTACTTC. Encoded protein: CASSRGTSGTSYEQYF.

The chain recombines TRBV10-3 with TRBJ2-5, with 9 bases aligning to TRBD2. The CDR3 consists of 15 residues. Germline trimming cut 2 bases from V and 5 bases from J; bases unmatched to any gene: 6. Germline CDR1 and CDR2: ENHRY and SYGVKD. CDR3 residues: CAISETAGGPETQYF. DNA for the CDR3: TGTGCCATCAGTGAGACCGCGGGGGGGCCGGAGACCCAGTACTTC.

On this clone itself: Other nucleotide sequences from this sample produce the same CDR3. The V call is TRBV5-4, the J call TRBJ2-7; unclear D gene. This CDR3 is 11 amino acids long. Trimming took 0 bases from V and 4 from J, leaving 2 bases between them. Germline-derived CDR1 and CDR2 are SGHNT and YYREEE (reference sequence). CDR3 sequence: CASSLGYEQYF. The CDR3 nucleotides read TGTGCCAGCAGCTTGGGGTACGAGCAGTACTTC.

This chain uses TRBV30 with TRBJ1-6; 7 positions agree with TRBD1. The CDR3 is made up of 17 amino acids. The J segment lost 4 bases and the V segment lost 8 bases, leaving 17 bases of the junction unmatched. Germline-derived CDR1 and CDR2 are GTSNPN and SVGIG (reference sequence). For the CDR3, the DNA is TGTGCCGCGGTGGCAGGGGGAATATTCCCTTATAATTCACCCCTCCACTTT. It specifies CAAVAGGIFPYNSPLHF.

This chain links TRBV4-1 with TRBJ2-3, with TRBD1 matching 8 bases. This CDR3 region has 16 residues. Trimming took 6 bases from V and 0 from J; bases not matched to a gene: 8. Looked up from germline, CDR1 is MGHRA and CDR2 is YSYEKL. In nucleotides, the CDR3 is TGCGCCAGCAGTCGACAGGGGACAGCTAGCACAGATACGCAGTATTTT. This encodes CASSRQGTASTDTQYF.

The chain couples TRBV6-5 to TRBJ2-7, with TRBD1 matching 7 bases. The length of the CDR3 is 13 residues. Per the germline V gene, CDR1 is MNHEY and CDR2 is SVGAGI. Losses at the gene ends were 6 bases for V and 4 bases for J; bases not matched to a gene: 6. CDR3 DNA sequence: TGTGCCAGCAGCCTAGGGGGCGGGTACGAGCAGTACTTC. This gives the protein CASSLGGGYEQYF.

This chain joins TRBV18 and TRBJ2-7, with D maybe TRBD2 (6 bases). The CDR3 covers 12 residues. In germline, CDR1 is KGHSH, CDR2 LQKENI. V was clipped by 3 bases and J by 6 bases, with 9 bases between them. CDR3 loop: CASSPRGFEQYF. The CDR3 region has the DNA TGTGCCAGCTCACCTCGGGGGTTCGAGCAGTACTTC.

CDR3 region: CASSGMHEQYF. CDR3 coding DNA: TGTGCCAGCAGCGGCATGCACGAGCAGTACTTC. V is TRBV2 and J is TRBJ2-7; D call uncertain. V dropped 6 bases and J dropped 5 bases, with 8 bases sitting between them. CDR1 and CDR2 from the germline V gene are SNHLY and FYNNEI. There are 11 residues in the CDR3.

In its sample, this clone was seen a few times. This chain joins TRBV5-8 and TRBJ1-2, with TRBD1 as a possible D gene (6 bases). Between the trimmed V and J ends, which lost 1 base and 6 bases, there was a span of 13 bases. The CDR3 runs to 14 residues. CDR1 and CDR2 (germline): SGHTS, YDEGEE. CDR3 DNA sequence: TGTGCCAGCAGCTTGTATGGGGGCCTGGATGGCTACACCTTC. Its protein is CASSLYGGLDGYTF.

V gene TRBV4-2 combines with J gene TRBJ1-5; D may be TRBD1 (5 bases). CDR3 size: 15 residues. V lost 4 bases and J 2 bases, leaving 12 bases between the germline ends. Germline CDR1 reads LGHNA; CDR2 reads YNFKEQ. The CDR3 loop reads CASSPSQGRNQPQHF. CDR3 coding DNA: TGTGCCAGCAGCCCCTCCCAGGGACGCAATCAGCCCCAGCATTTT.

This chain uses TRBV6-5 with TRBJ2-1, with no clear D. Deletions cut 8 bases from V and 3 bases from J, with 14 bases between. The CDR3 is 14 amino acids. Germline loops: CDR1 MNHEY, CDR2 SVGAGI. CDR3 residues: CASQAPRGYNEQFF. The CDR3 DNA follows: TGTGCCAGCCAGGCTCCTAGAGGCTACAATGAGCAGTTCTTC.

The rearrangement uses TRBV6-5 and TRBJ1-4, with 10 bases fitting TRBD1. The CDR3 runs to 16 residues. With V trimmed by 3 bases and J by 5 bases, 6 bases remained unmatched. The germline gives CDR1 MNHEY, CDR2 SVGAGI. CDR3 protein: CASSYLGDRGNEKLFF. The CDR3 DNA follows: TGTGCCAGCAGTTATCTTGGGGACAGGGGAAATGAAAAACTGTTTTTT.